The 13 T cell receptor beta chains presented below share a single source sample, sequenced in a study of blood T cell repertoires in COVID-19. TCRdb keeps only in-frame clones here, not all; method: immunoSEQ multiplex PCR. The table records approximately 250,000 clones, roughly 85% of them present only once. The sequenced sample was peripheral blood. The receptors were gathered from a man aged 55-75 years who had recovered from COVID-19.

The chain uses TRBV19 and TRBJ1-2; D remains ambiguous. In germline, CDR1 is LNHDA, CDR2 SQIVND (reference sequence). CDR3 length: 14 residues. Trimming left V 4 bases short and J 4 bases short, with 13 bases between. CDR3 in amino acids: CASSTGGIVYGYTF. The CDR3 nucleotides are TGTGCCAGTAGTACGGGAGGGATCGTCTATGGCTACACCTTC.

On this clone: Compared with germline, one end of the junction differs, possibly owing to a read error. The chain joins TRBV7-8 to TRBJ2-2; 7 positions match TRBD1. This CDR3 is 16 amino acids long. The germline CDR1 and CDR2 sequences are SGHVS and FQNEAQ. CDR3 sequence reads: CASSFLQTGNAGELFF. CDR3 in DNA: TGTGCCAGCAGCTTCTTACAGACAGGGAACGCCGGGGAGCTGTTTTTT.

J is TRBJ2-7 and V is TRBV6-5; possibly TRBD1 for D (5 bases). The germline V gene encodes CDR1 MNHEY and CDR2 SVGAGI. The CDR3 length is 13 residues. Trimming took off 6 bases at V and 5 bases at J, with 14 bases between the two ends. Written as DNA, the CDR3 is TGTGCCAGCAGATTAAGACAGACGGACGAGCAGTACTTC. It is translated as CASRLRQTDEQYF.

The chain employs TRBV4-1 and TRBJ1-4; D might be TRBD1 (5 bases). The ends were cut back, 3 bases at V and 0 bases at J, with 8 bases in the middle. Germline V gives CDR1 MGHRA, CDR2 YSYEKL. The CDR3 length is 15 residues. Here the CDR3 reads CASSQTTATNEKLFF. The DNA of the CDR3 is TGCGCCAGCAGCCAGACGACAGCAACTAATGAAAAACTGTTTTTT.

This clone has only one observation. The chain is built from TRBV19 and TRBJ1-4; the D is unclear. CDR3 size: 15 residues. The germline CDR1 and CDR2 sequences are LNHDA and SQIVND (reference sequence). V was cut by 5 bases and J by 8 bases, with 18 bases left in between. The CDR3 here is CASSQPGKTGEKLFF. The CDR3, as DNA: TGTGCCAGTAGTCAGCCCGGGAAAACGGGGGAAAAACTGTTTTTT. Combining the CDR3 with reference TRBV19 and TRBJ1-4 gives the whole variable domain DGGITQSPKYLFRKEGQNVTLSCEQNLNHDAMYWYRQDPGQGLRLIYYSQIVNDFQKGDIAEGYSVSREKKESFPLTVTSAQKNPTAFYLCASSQPGKTGEKLFFGSGTQLSVL.

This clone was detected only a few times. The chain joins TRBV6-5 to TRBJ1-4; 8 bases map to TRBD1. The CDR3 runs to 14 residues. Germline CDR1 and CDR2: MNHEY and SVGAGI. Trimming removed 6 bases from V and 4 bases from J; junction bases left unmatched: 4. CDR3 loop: CASRPTGDNEKLFF. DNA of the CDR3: TGTGCCAGCAGACCGACAGGGGATAATGAAAAACTGTTTTTT.

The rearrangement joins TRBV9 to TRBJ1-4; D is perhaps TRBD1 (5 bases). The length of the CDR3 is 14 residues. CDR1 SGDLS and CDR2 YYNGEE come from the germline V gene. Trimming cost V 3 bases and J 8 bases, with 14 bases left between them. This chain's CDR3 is CASSGSRAGEKLFF. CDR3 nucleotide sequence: TGTGCCAGCAGCGGGAGCAGGGCAGGGGAAAAACTGTTTTTT.

The CDR3 sequence is CASSSSSSNQPQHF. The CDR3 DNA follows: TGTGCCAGTAGTAGCAGTAGCAGCAATCAGCCCCAGCATTTT. The chain couples TRBV19 to TRBJ1-5; unclear D gene. V lost 4 bases, J lost 1 base, and 8 bases lay in between. CDR3 length equals 14 residues. From germline, CDR1 is LNHDA and CDR2 SQIVND (reference sequence).

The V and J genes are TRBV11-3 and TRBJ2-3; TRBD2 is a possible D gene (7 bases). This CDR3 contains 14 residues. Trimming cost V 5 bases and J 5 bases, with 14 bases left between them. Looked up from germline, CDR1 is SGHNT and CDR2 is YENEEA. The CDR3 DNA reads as TGTGCCAGCAGCCGGGGGGCCTTGGGAGATACGCAGTATTTT. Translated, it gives CASSRGALGDTQYF.

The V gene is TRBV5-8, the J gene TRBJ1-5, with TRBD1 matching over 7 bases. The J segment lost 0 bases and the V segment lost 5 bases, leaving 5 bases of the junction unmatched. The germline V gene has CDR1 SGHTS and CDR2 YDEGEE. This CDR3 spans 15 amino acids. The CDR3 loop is CASRGGRHSNQPQHF. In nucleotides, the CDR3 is TGTGCCAGCAGAGGGGGCCGACATAGCAATCAGCCCCAGCATTTT.

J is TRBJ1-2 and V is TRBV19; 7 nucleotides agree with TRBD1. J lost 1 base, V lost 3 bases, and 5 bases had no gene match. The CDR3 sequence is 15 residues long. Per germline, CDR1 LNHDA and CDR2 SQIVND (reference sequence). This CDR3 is CASSIDREDNYGYTF. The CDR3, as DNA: TGTGCCAGTAGTATTGACAGGGAGGATAACTATGGCTACACCTTC. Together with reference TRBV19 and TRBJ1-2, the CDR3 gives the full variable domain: DGGITQSPKYLFRKEGQNVTLSCEQNLNHDAMYWYRQDPGQGLRLIYYSQIVNDFQKGDIAEGYSVSREKKESFPLTVTSAQKNPTAFYLCASSIDREDNYGYTFGSGTRLTVV.

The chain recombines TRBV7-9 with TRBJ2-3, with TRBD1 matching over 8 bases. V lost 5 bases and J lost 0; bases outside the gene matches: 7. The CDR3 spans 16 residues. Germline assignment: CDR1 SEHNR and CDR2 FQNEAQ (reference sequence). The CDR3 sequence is CASSPRQGPSTDTQYF. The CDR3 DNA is TGTGCCAGCAGCCCCCGACAGGGGCCTAGCACAGATACGCAGTATTTT.

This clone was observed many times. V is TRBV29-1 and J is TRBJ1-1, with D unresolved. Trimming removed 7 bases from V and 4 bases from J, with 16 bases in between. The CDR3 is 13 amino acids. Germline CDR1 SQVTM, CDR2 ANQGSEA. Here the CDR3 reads CSAQTREGTEAFF. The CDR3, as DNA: TGCAGCGCTCAAACTCGGGAGGGCACTGAAGCTTTCTTT.